Listed below are T cell receptor beta chains from one sample, sequenced in a study of T cells in localized non-small cell lung cancer. Assay: immunoSEQ multiplex PCR; the TCRdb copy retains only in-frame clones and omits some. The sample has about 2,500 clones, approximately 26% seen once. Specimen: lung tumor tissue, collected before any cancer treatment. The receptor source for this set is a female donor aged 60 or older with stage I lung adenocarcinoma. Both conserved end residues are part of each CDR3.

j_call v_call cdr3_aa
TRBJ1-1 TRBV11-3 CASSFLGQLNTEAFF
TRBJ1-5 TRBV11-3 CASSLGSSPNQPQHF
TRBJ1-3 TRBV5-1 CASSFDRASGNTIYF
TRBJ1-1 TRBV19 CASSISGPATEAFF
TRBJ1-5 TRBV30 CAWSVGPREPQHF
TRBJ2-1 TRBV4-1 CASSQEDRGYEQFF
TRBJ1-1 TRBV11-3 CASSLYGRPGTEAFF
TRBJ1-2 TRBV6-8 CASSYPGGAYGYTF
TRBJ2-1 TRBV30 CAWSQAIRHGSTYNEQFF
TRBJ1-2 TRBV7-4 CASSPDGYYGYTF
TRBJ1-5 TRBV11-3 CASSPTGGRNQPQHF
TRBJ2-5 TRBV6-8 CASSKQGPETQYF
TRBJ1-1 TRBV15 CATSRDRHRNTEAFF
TRBJ2-2 TRBV29-1 CSVARGVGAGELFF
TRBJ2-5 TRBV6-8 CASRPPTSGGLETQYF
TRBJ2-1 TRBV6-8 CASSYAGLAGGRSYNEQFF
TRBJ2-5 TRBV4-1 CASSRSEASGGETQYF
TRBJ1-1 TRBV5-1 CASSWDRGNTEAFF
TRBJ2-3 TRBV11-3 CASSILGGPTDTQYF
TRBJ2-2 TRBV28 CASSSQGIGELFF
TRBJ2-1 TRBV11-3 CASSLVGTGARSEQFF
TRBJ2-7 TRBV11-3 CASSLGQPATYEQYF